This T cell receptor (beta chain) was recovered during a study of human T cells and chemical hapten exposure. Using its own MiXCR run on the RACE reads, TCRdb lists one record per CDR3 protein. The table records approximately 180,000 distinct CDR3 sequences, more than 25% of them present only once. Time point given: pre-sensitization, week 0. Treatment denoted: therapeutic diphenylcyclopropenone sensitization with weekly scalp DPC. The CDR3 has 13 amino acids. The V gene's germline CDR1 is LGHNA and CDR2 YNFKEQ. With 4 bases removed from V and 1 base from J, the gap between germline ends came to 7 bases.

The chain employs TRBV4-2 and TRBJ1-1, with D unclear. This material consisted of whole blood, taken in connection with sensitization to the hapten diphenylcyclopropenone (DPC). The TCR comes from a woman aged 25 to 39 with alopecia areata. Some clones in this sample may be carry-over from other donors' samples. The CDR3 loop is CASSRTRNTEAFF. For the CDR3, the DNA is TGTGCCAGCAGCCGGACGAGGAACACTGAAGCTTTCTTT.